The 9 T cell receptor beta chains below were found in one sample sequenced in a study of spatial heterogeneity in lung cancer. Time point denoted: sample taken at primary tumor resection. Unsorted samples of tumor, nontumor lung or frozen PBMC had their whole RNA sequenced. TCRdb used MiXCR to reprocess the 5' RACE reads, holding one entry per CDR3 protein. The data show about 85,000 distinct CDR3 sequences, with approximately 18% seen just once and about 6.8% held by the top ten. The input for sequencing was PBMCs, taken at surgery. The receptors shown here come from a male donor with early-stage non-small cell lung cancer.

There are many counts of this clonotype. V is TRBV2 and J is TRBJ2-1; D not certain. Trimming left V 6 bases short and J 4 bases short, with 7 bases between. Germline V gives CDR1 SNHLY, CDR2 FYNNEI. This CDR3 region has 12 residues. The CDR3 sequence is CASRGDYNEQFF. The CDR3 bases are TGTGCCAGCAGGGGCGATTACAATGAGCAGTTCTTC.

V and J are TRBV24-1 and TRBJ2-7, with D uncertain. CDR3 length equals 15 residues. The V and J ends lost 5 bases and 5 bases respectively, with 18 bases between them. Germline-derived CDR1 and CDR2 are KGHDR and SFDVKD. The DNA of the CDR3 is TGTGCCACCAGTGGTTACCCTTACTTTTGTGACGAGCAGTACTTC. Protein: CATSGYPYFCDEQYF.

This clonotype was detected ten times or more. The chain couples TRBV12-3 or TRBV12-4 to TRBJ1-1, with D possibly being TRBD1 (5 bases). The CDR3 contains 15 residues. With 8 bases removed from V and 0 bases from J, the gap between germline ends came to 16 bases. In DNA, the CDR3 is TGTGCCAGCGGGGCCACAGGACACATGAACACTGAAGCTTTCTTT. It is translated as CASGATGHMNTEAFF.

V is TRBV28 and J is TRBJ2-5; weak D call: TRBD1 (6 bases). V dropped 2 bases and J dropped 3 bases, with 28 bases sitting between them. The germline V gene encodes CDR1 MDHEN and CDR2 SYDVKM. CDR3 size: 20 residues. The CDR3 DNA follows: TGTGCCAGCAGTTTAGGGGCCATTTTATTCTTCGAGGGGGAAAAAGAGACCCAGTACTTC. Translation: CASSLGAILFFEGEKETQYF.

There are a few counts of this clonotype. J is TRBJ2-3 and V is TRBV10-3; D is unresolved. The V gene's germline CDR1 is ENHRY and CDR2 SYGVKD. V was shortened by 10 bases and J by 1 base, with 12 bases between the two germline ends. This CDR3 is built from 13 residues. This CDR3 is CATSGDGTDTQYF. CDR3 nucleotides: TGTGCCACCTCGGGCGATGGCACAGATACGCAGTATTTT.

The V call is TRBV7-3, the J call TRBJ2-3, with D unclear. CDR1 and CDR2 from the germline V gene are SGHTA and FQGTGA. Trimming removed 1 base from V and 1 base from J, with 9 bases in between. CDR3 length equals 15 residues. The CDR3 DNA reads TGTGCCAGCAGCTTAAACGGGCACGGCACAGATACGCAGTATTTT. It encodes CASSLNGHGTDTQYF.

V usage is TRBV6-5 and J usage is TRBJ1-1; TRBD1 is a possible D gene (5 bases). V was pared by 6 bases and J by 2 bases, with 13 bases between. The germline V gene encodes CDR1 MNHEY and CDR2 SVGAGI. The CDR3 runs to 14 residues. The CDR3 DNA sequence: TGTGCCAGCAGCCTGGGGGGATTTAACACTGAAGCTTTCTTT. This translates into CASSLGGFNTEAFF.

This clonotype showed up just a few times. The chain is built from TRBV6-6 and TRBJ2-3, with TRBD2 matching 10 bases. The CDR3 spans 17 residues. V lost 2 bases to trimming and J lost 0 bases; unmatched junction nucleotides: 5. Germline V gives CDR1 MNHNY, CDR2 SVGAGI (reference sequence). The DNA for the CDR3 is TGTGCCAGCAGTTACCCGGGAGCGGGAGGGAGCACAGATACGCAGTATTTT. Encoded protein: CASSYPGAGGSTDTQYF.

The V call is TRBV7-2, the J call TRBJ2-3, with D perhaps matching TRBD2 (6 bases). The CDR3 loop spans 18 amino acids. V was pared by 1 base and J by 0 bases, with 17 bases between. From germline, CDR1 is SGHTA and CDR2 FQGNSA. CDR3 nucleotide sequence: TGTGCCAGCAGCTTAGTGGATTTCGGGGGAGGAAGCACAGATACGCAGTATTTT. It encodes CASSLVDFGGGSTDTQYF. The whole variable domain, remainder taken from reference TRBV7-2 and TRBJ2-3, is GAGVSQSPSNKVTEKGKDVELRCDPISGHTALYWYRQSLGQGLEFLIYFQGNSAPDKSGLPSDRFSAERTGGSVSTLTIQRTQQEDSAVYLCASSLVDFGGGSTDTQYFGPGTRLTVL.